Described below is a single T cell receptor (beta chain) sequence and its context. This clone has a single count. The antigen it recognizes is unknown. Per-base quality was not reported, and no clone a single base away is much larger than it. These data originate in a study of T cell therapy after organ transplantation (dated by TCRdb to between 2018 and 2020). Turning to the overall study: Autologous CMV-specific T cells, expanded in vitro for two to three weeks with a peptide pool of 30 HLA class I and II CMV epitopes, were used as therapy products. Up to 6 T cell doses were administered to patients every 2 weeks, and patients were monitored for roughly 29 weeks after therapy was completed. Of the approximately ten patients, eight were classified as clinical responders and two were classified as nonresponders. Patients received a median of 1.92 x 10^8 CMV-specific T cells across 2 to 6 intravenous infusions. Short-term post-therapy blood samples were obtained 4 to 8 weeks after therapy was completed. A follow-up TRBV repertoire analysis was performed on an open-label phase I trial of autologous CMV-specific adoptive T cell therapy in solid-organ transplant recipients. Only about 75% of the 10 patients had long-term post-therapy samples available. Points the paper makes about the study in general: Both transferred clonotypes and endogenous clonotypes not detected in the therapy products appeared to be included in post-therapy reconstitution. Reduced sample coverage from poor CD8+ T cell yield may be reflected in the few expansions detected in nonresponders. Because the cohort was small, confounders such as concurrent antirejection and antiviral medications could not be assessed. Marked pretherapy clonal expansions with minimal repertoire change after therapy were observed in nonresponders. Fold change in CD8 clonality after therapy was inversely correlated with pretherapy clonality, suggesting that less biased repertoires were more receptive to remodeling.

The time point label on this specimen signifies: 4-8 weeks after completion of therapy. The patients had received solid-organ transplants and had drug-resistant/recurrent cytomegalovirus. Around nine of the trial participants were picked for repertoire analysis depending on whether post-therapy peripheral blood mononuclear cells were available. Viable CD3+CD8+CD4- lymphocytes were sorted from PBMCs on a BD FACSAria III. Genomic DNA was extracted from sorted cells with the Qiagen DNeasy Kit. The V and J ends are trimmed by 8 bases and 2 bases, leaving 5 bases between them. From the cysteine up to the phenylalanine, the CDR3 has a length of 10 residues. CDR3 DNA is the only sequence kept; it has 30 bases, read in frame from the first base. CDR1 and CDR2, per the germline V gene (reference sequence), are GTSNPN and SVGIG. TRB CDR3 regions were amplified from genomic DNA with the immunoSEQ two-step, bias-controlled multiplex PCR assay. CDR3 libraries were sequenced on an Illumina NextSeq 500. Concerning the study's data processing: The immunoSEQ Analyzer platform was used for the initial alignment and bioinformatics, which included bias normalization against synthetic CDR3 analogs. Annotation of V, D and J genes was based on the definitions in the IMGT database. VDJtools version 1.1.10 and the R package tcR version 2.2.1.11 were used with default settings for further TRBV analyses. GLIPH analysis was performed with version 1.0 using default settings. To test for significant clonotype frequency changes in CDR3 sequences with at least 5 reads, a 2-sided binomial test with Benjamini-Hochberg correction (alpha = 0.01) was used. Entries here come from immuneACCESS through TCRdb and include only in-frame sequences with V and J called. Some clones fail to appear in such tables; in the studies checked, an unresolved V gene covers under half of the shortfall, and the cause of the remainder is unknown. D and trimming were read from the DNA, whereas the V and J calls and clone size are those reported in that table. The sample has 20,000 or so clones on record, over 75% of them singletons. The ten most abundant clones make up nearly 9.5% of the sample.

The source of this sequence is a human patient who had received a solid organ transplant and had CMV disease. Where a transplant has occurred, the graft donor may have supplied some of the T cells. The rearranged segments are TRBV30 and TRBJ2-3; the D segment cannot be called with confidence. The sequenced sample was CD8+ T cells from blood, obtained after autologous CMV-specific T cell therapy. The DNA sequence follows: TGTGCCACACTCACAGATACGCAGTATTTT. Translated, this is CATLTDTQYF.